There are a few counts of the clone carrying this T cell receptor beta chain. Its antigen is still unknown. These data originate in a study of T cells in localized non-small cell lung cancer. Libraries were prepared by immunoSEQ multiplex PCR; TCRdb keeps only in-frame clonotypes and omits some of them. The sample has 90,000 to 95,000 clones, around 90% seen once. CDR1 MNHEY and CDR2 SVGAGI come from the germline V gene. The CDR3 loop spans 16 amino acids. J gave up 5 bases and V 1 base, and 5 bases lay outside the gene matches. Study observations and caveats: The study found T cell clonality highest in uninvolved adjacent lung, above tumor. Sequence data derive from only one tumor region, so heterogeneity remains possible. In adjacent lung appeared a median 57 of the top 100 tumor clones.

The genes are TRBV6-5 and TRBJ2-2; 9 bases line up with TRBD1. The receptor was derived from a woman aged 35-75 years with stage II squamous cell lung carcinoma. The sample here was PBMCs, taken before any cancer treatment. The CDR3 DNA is TGTGCCAGCAGTTACTTGGGACAGGGTGGGACCGGGGAGCTGTTTTTT. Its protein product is CASSYLGQGGTGELFF.